This T cell receptor (beta chain) was observed in a study of blood T cells in healthy people across ages. The ends were cut back, 1 base at V and 0 bases at J, with 10 bases in the middle. The length of the CDR3 is 15 residues. The V gene's germline CDR1 is DFQATT and CDR2 SNEGSKA (reference sequence). Isolation per sample recovered at least 7 million PBMCs. Study-wide results and caveats: TCR beta diversity per million T cells fell roughly linearly with age.

This clonotype has ten or more counts. As yet, its antigen is unknown. Sample-barcoded 5' priming and a J-beta primer mix drove a second PCR of 7 to 11 cycles. TCRdb ran MiXCR on the 5' RACE reads and lists one entry per CDR3 protein. The profile shows some 890,000 distinct CDR3 sequences, approximately 32% of them singletons. The data also belong to a second study, concerning T cells of mothers and their children. That paper notes: Slightly higher, non-significant overlap characterized related mother-child pairs relative to unrelated pairs.

The chain combines TRBV20-1 with TRBJ2-1, with a possible D match to TRBD1 (5 bases). The sequencing sample was made of blood. The clonotype comes from a woman between 35 and 50 years old in good health. The CDR3 loop reads CSARGLGVSYNEQFF. CDR3 coding DNA: TGCAGTGCTAGAGGTCTAGGGGTCTCCTACAATGAGCAGTTCTTC.